This is a list of T cell receptor beta chains from one sample in a study of CD8 T cells in ankylosing spondylitis. Using its own MiXCR run on the 5' RACE reads, TCRdb lists one record per CDR3 protein. The repertoire holds under 120,000 distinct CDR3 sequences, with nearly 25% as singletons. The sample was synovial fluid, either unsorted or a sorted T cell fraction (not recorded which). Receptors originate from a male donor with ankylosing spondylitis. CDR3s include the opening cysteine and the closing phenylalanine or tryptophan. The D gene is left open where the match is weak. Expanded clones are given a class, and other clones once, few, many or no size at all.

J,D,size,V,DNA,CDR3
TRBJ2-7,-,-,TRBV21-1,TGTGCCAGCGGCTGGGGAAACAGGTCCTACGAGCAGTACTTC,CASGWGNRSYEQYF
TRBJ2-1,-,many,TRBV12-3/TRBV12-4,TGTGCCAGCAGACCCTTGACGTTAGACAATGAGCAGTTCTTC,CASRPLTLDNEQFF
TRBJ1-6,-,many,TRBV27,TGTGCCAGCAGTCCCCGGGTCACCTCCTATTCACCCCTCCACTTT,CASSPRVTSYSPLHF
TRBJ2-1,-,-,TRBV2,TGTGCCAGCGGTGGCGGAGCCTATGAGCAGTTCTTC,CASGGGAYEQFF
TRBJ2-5,-,few,TRBV7-9,TGTGCCAGCAGCCCCCGGGACCATGAGACCCAGTACTTC,CASSPRDHETQYF
TRBJ2-1,-,few,TRBV2,TGTGCCAGCAGTTATCAGGGACTTTACAATGAGCAGTTCTTC,CASSYQGLYNEQFF
TRBJ1-1,TRBD1,few,TRBV6-5,TGTGCCAGCAGTTCCCGACAGGGCCACACTGAAGCTTTCTTT,CASSSRQGHTEAFF
TRBJ2-1,-,many,TRBV5-6,TGTGCCAGCAGCTTGGCGGGGACTGTGGGGAATGAGCAGTTCTTC,CASSLAGTVGNEQFF
TRBJ2-3,TRBD1,-,TRBV11-3,TGTGCCAGCAGCAGCCGGACAGGGGAAACAGATACGCAGTATTTT,CASSSRTGETDTQYF
TRBJ2-5,TRBD1,many,TRBV29-1,TGCAGCGTTGACCTGTCGGACAGGGGGCTAGAGACCCAGTACTTC,CSVDLSDRGLETQYF
TRBJ1-2,-,few,TRBV7-9,TGTGCCAGCAGCTTATCCAACTCCGACAAGCTGTATGGCTACACCTTC,CASSLSNSDKLYGYTF
TRBJ2-2,TRBD1,few,TRBV20-1,TGCAGTGCCACAGGGGGCAAAGGCACCGGGGAGCTGTTTTTT,CSATGGKGTGELFF
TRBJ2-5,-,few,TRBV20-1,TGCAGTGCTAGACAACAAGAGACCCAGTACTTC,CSARQQETQYF
TRBJ2-1,TRBD2,few,TRBV20-1,TGCAGTGAAAAGGGACTAGCGGGAGGCAATGAGCAGTTCTTC,CSEKGLAGGNEQFF
TRBJ2-1,TRBD2,few,TRBV10-1,TGCGCCAGCAGTCGACTAGCGGGAGGCCCCTACAATGAGCAGTTCTTC,CASSRLAGGPYNEQFF
TRBJ1-1,TRBD1,many,TRBV10-3,TGTGCCATCAGCGCGGACAGGGACGTCGGCACTGAAGCTTTCTTT,CAISADRDVGTEAFF
TRBJ1-1,TRBD1,-,TRBV12-3/TRBV12-4,TGTGCCAGCAGTTTCCAATACGGGACAGGCCGTATCCCTGAAGCTTTCTTT,CASSFQYGTGRIPEAFF
TRBJ2-1,TRBD2,many,TRBV24-1,TGTGCCACCAGTGACCGACTAGCGGGAGCCGACAATGAGCAGTTCTTC,CATSDRLAGADNEQFF
TRBJ2-3,-,-,TRBV4-1,TGCGCCAGCAGCCAGGGGAGTAGCGGAAGCACAGATACGCAGTATTTT,CASSQGSSGSTDTQYF
TRBJ1-1,-,-,TRBV27,TGTGCCAGCAGTGCCGACCCCGGGGGCGCTTTCTTT,CASSADPGGAFF
TRBJ2-1,-,-,TRBV5-6,TGTGCCAGCAGCTTCGGTTGGGAGCAGTTCTTC,CASSFGWEQFF
TRBJ1-4,-,medium-sized,TRBV5-1,TGCGCCAGCAGCCTCAACACCCCAACTAATGAAAAACTGTTTTTT,CASSLNTPTNEKLFF
TRBJ1-4,-,-,TRBV5-5,TGTGCCAGCACAACTCAGGGAAACGAAAAACTGTTTTTT,CASTTQGNEKLFF
TRBJ2-5,TRBD2,-,TRBV24-1,TGTGCCACCAGTGACCGGCCGGGACTAGAGTTCGGAGAGACCCAGTACTTC,CATSDRPGLEFGETQYF
TRBJ1-1,-,few,TRBV7-8,TGTGCCAGCAGCCAGACCCTTACGGCGGCTTTCTTT,CASSQTLTAAFF
TRBJ2-1,-,many,TRBV20-1,TGCAGTGCCCTTGGGAGCGGGTACAATGAGCAGTTCTTC,CSALGSGYNEQFF
TRBJ1-5,-,few,TRBV7-8,TGTGCCAGCAGCTTAGATTTTAATCAGCCCCAGCATTTT,CASSLDFNQPQHF
TRBJ1-4,-,-,TRBV4-2,TGTGCCAGCAGCCAAGATCAGGACAGAGCTAATGAAAAACTGTTTTTT,CASSQDQDRANEKLFF
TRBJ1-1,-,many,TRBV7-9,TGTGCCAGCAGCAGGTCGACAGGCACGAACACTGAAGCTTTCTTT,CASSRSTGTNTEAFF
TRBJ1-6,-,-,TRBV6-2/TRBV6-3,TGTGCCAGCAGTTTCCGTGGTGATTCACCCCTCCACTTT,CASSFRGDSPLHF
TRBJ1-1,-,many,TRBV5-1,TGCGCCAGCTGGGCGGTTCACACTGAAGCTTTCTTT,CASWAVHTEAFF
TRBJ2-5,-,many,TRBV7-2,TGTGCCAGCAGCTTAGGGGGGAGCAATAAGGGAGAGACCCAGTACTTC,CASSLGGSNKGETQYF
TRBJ2-1,-,once,TRBV2,TGTGCCAGCAGTTCGGACCTAACCAATGAGCAGTTCTTC,CASSSDLTNEQFF
TRBJ2-5,-,-,TRBV6-5,TGTGCCAGCAGTTACACTGGCGGCATCGGAGAGACCCAGTACTTC,CASSYTGGIGETQYF
TRBJ2-3,TRBD2,-,TRBV4-2,TGTGCCAGCAGCCAAAGGGTAGCGGGAGTTGCAGATACGCAGTATTTT,CASSQRVAGVADTQYF
TRBJ2-5,TRBD1,-,TRBV7-8,TGTGCCAGCAGCTTAGTGCCGCGGGGACAGGGGCAAGAGACCCAGTACTTC,CASSLVPRGQGQETQYF
TRBJ2-1,-,few,TRBV6-1,TGTGCCAGCACCGTAGGGGGGACATCAGACAATGAGCAGTTCTTC,CASTVGGTSDNEQFF
TRBJ2-1,TRBD1,-,TRBV20-1,TGCAGTGCTAGAGATGGGGGACAGGGGGCGGGTAATGAGCAGTTCTTC,CSARDGGQGAGNEQFF
TRBJ1-2,TRBD1,-,TRBV2,TGTGCCAGCAGTGAGCTCGCCAGGGGGATCTATGGCTACACCTTC,CASSELARGIYGYTF
TRBJ2-1,-,-,TRBV9,TGTGCCAGCAGCAGCCCGGGACGGCACAATGAGCAGTTCTTC,CASSSPGRHNEQFF
TRBJ1-2,-,-,TRBV12-3/TRBV12-4,TGTGCCAGCACCCCCGACGGGGCCAACTATGGCTACACCTTC,CASTPDGANYGYTF
TRBJ1-3,-,-,TRBV7-9,TGTGCCAGCAGCTTAATAAGGGAAGCAAACACCATATATTTT,CASSLIREANTIYF
TRBJ2-7,-,-,TRBV5-1,TGCGCCAGCAGCTTGGTTGGAGATCCCTCCTACGAGCAGTACTTC,CASSLVGDPSYEQYF